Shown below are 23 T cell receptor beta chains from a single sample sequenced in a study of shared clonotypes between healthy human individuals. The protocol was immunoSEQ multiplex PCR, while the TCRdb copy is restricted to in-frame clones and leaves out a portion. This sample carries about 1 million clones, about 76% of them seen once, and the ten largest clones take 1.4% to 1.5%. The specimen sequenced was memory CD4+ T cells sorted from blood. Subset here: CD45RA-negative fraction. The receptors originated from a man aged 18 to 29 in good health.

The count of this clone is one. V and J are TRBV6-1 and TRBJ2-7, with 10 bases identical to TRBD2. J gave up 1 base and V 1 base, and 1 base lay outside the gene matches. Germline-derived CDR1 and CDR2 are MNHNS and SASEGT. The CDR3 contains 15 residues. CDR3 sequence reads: CASSEETSGSYEQYF. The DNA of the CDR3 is TGTGCCAGCAGTGAAGAGACTAGCGGGTCCTACGAGCAGTACTTC.

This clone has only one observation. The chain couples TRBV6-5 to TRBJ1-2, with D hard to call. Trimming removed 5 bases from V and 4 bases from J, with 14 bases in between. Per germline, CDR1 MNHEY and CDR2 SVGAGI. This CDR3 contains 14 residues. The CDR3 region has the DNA TGTGCCAGCAGTCCGTCAGGCACGGGCTATGGCTACACCTTC. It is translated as CASSPSGTGYGYTF.

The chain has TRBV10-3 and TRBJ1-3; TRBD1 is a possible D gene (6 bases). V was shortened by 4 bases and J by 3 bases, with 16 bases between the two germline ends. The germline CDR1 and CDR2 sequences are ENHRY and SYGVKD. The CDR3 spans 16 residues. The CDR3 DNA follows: TGTGCCATCAGTGCGTCACAGGGACCCGGTGGAAACACCATATATTTT. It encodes CAISASQGPGGNTIYF.

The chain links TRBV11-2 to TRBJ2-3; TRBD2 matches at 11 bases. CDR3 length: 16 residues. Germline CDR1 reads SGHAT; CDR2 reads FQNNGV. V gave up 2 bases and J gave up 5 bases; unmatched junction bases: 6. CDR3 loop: CASSLFSGGAEDTQYF. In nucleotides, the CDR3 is TGTGCCAGCAGCTTATTTAGCGGGGGGGCAGAAGATACGCAGTATTTT. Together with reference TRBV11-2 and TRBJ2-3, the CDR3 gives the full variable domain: EAGVAQSPRYKIIEKRQSVAFWCNPISGHATLYWYQQILGQGPKLLIQFQNNGVVDDSQLPKDRFSAERLKGVDSTLKIQPAKLEDSAVYLCASSLFSGGAEDTQYFGPGTRLTVL.

This chain's CDR3 is CASSQVGGRAPQYF. Written as DNA, the CDR3 is TGTGCCAGCAGCCAAGTTGGCGGGAGGGCTCCGCAGTACTTC. This rearrangement joins TRBV6-5 to TRBJ2-7, with 9 bases identical to TRBD2. After removal of 6 bases from V and 9 bases from J, the junction contained 12 bases not matched to a gene. Looked up from germline, CDR1 is MNHEY and CDR2 is SVGAGI. CDR3 length: 14 amino acids.

This CDR3 is CASTRGAEYSYNEQFF. As DNA, the CDR3 is TGTGCCAGTACGAGAGGAGCGGAGTACTCCTACAATGAGCAGTTCTTC. This rearrangement joins TRBV19 to TRBJ2-1; D possibly corresponds to TRBD2 (5 bases). Germline V gene sequence: CDR1 LNHDA, CDR2 SQIVND (reference sequence). Trimming pared 7 bases from V and 0 bases from J, leaving 16 bases between. CDR3 length: 16 amino acids.

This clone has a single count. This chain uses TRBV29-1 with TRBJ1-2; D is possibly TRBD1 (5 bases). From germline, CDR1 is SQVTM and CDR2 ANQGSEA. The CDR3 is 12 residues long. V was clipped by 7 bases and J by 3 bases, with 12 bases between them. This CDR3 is CSASRGDYGYTF. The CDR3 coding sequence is TGCAGCGCCTCACGGGGGGACTATGGCTACACCTTC. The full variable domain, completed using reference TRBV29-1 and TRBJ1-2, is SAVISQKPSRDICQRGTSLTIQCQVDSQVTMMFWYRQQPGQSLTLIATANQGSEATYESGFVIDKFPISRPNLTFSTLTVSNMSPEDSSIYLCSASRGDYGYTFGSGTRLTVV.

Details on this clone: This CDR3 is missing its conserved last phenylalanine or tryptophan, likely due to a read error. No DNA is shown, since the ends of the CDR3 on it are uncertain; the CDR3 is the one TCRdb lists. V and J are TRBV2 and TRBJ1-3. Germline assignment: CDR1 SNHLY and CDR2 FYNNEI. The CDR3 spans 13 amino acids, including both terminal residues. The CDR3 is CASSESRSVSPVV.

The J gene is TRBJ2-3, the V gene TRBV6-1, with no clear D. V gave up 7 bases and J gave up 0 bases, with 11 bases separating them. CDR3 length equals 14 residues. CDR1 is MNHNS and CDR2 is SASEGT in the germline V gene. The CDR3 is CASIRLASTDTQYF. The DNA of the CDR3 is TGTGCCAGCATCCGACTTGCTAGCACAGATACGCAGTATTTT.

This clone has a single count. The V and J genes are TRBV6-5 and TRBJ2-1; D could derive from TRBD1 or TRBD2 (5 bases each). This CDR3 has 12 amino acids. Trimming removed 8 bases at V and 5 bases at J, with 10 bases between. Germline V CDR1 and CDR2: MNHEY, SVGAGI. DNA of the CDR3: TGTGCCAGCGGGACGGGAAACAATGAGCAGTTCTTC. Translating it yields CASGTGNNEQFF.

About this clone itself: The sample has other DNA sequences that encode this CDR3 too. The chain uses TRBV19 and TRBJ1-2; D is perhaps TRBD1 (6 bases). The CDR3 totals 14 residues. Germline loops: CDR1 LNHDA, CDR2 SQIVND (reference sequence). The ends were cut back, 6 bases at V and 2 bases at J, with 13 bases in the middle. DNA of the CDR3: TGTGCCAGTAGCGACGGGGGCGCGAACTATGGCTACACCTTC. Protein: CASSDGGANYGYTF.

CDR3 sequence: CRKDSYYGYTF. Here the CDR3 DNA reads TGCAGGAAAGACAGCTACTATGGCTACACCTTC. The J gene is TRBJ1-2, the V gene TRBV20-1; TRBD1 might be the D (5 bases). From germline, CDR1 is DFQATT and CDR2 SNEGSKA (reference sequence). The CDR3 extends over 11 amino acids.

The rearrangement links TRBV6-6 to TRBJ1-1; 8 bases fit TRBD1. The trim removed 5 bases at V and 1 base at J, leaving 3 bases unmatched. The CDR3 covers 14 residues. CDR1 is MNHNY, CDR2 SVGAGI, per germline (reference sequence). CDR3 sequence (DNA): TGTGCCAGCAGTCCCGGGACAGGGAACACTGAAGCTTTCTTT. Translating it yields CASSPGTGNTEAFF.

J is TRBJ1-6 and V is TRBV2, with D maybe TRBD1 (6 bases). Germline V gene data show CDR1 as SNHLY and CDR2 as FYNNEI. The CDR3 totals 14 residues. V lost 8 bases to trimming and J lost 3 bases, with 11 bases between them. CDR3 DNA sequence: TGTGCCAGCGGTCAGGGGTTCTATAATTCACCCCTCCACTTT. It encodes CASGQGFYNSPLHF.

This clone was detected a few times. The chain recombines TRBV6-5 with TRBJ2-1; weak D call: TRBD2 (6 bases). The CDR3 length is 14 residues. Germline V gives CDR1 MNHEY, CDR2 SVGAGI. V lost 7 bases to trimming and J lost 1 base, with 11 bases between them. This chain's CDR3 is CASTRSGSYNEQFF. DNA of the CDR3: TGTGCCAGCACCAGGAGCGGGTCCTACAATGAGCAGTTCTTC.

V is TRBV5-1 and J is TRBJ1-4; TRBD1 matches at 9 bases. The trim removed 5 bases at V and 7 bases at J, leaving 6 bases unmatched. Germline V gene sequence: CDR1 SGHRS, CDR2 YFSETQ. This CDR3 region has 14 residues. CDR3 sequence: CASSSGTGIEKLFF. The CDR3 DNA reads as TGCGCCAGCAGTTCCGGGACAGGGATTGAAAAACTGTTTTTT.

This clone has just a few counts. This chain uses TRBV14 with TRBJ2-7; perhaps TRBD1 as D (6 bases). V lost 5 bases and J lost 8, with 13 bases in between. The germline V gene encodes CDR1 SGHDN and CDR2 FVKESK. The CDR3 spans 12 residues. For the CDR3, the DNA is TGTGCCAGCAGCACAAACAGGGCACAGCAGTACTTC. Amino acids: CASSTNRAQQYF.

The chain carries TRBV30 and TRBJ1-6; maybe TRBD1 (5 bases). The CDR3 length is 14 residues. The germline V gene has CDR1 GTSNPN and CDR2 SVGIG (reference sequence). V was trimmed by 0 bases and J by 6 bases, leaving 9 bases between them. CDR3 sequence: CAWSVGAVNSPLHF. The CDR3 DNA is TGTGCCTGGAGTGTAGGGGCAGTTAATTCACCCCTCCACTTT.

DNA of the CDR3: TGTGCCAGCAGCTCCCTGGGGAGTGAGCAGTACTTC. The encoded protein is CASSSLGSEQYF. The chain carries TRBV7-9 and TRBJ2-7; D is perhaps TRBD2 (5 bases). With 4 bases removed from V and 7 bases from J, the gap between germline ends came to 11 bases. This CDR3 region has 12 residues. The germline V gene encodes CDR1 SEHNR and CDR2 FQNEAQ (reference sequence).

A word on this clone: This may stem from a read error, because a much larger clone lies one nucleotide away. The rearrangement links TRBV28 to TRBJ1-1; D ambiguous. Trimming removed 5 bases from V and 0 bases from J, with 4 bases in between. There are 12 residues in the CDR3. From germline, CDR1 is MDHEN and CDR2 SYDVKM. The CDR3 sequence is CASSGVNTEAFF. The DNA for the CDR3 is TGTGCCAGCAGTGGTGTGAACACTGAAGCTTTCTTT.

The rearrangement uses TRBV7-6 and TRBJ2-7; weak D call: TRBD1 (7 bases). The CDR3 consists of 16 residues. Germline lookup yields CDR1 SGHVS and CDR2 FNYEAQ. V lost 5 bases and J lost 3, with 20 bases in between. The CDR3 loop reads CASSPNSWGDSYEQYF. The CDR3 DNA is TGTGCCAGCAGCCCCAACTCCTGGGGGGACAGCTACGAGCAGTACTTC.

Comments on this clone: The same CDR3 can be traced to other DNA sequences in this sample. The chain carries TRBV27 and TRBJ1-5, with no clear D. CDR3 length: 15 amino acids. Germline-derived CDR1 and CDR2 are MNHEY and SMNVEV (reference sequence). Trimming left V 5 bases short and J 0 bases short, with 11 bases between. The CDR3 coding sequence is TGTGCCAGCAGTCAAGGACGCATTAGCAATCAGCCCCAGCATTTT. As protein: CASSQGRISNQPQHF.

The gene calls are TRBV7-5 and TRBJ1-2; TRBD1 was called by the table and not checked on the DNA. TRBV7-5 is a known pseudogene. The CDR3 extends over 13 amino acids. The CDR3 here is CARDRQGAQGSTF. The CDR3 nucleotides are TGTGCCAGAGATCGACAGGGGGCGCAGGGAAGCACCTTC.